The text below deals with one TCR beta chain. The CDR3 is made up of 13 amino acids. The germline V gene encodes CDR1 MNHEY and CDR2 SVGAGI. Trimming stripped 5 bases from V and 1 base from J, with 8 bases between. This sample was taken from a study of control samples from healthy donors and cancer patients. The assay was immunoSEQ multiplex PCR, and TCRdb's table has in-frame clones only and misses some. The sample has 130,000 or so clones, 85% to 90% seen once. Material: PBMCs. The chain carries TRBV6-5 and TRBJ1-2; the D gene is possibly TRBD1 (5 bases). This clonotype was obtained from a man aged 45-65 years with head and neck cancer. CDR3 loop: CASSRDGNYGYTF. CDR3 nucleotides: TGTGCCAGCAGTAGGGACGGTAACTATGGCTACACCTTC.